Presented here are 5 T cell receptor beta chains from one specimen sequenced in a study of T cell responses to AZD1222 COVID-19 vaccine. Only in-frame clones appear in the TCRdb table, and some are missing; sequencing was by immunoSEQ multiplex PCR. Seen here are about 170,000 clones, over 85% observed once, and the top ten hold about 3.9%. This material consisted of peripheral blood, taken on day 0 of AZD1222 vaccination. Receptors originate from an adult in good health.

The gene calls are TRBV10-2 and TRBJ1-4; D is perhaps TRBD1 (5 bases). CDR1 WSHSY and CDR2 SAAADI come from the germline V gene. The CDR3 sequence is 16 residues long. V was trimmed by 2 bases and J by 10 bases, leaving 20 bases between them. CDR3 bases: TGCGCCAGCAGTGAGATGGAGGGGATGGGAGTTGGAAAACTGTTTTTT. Translated, it gives CASSEMEGMGVGKLFF.

The J gene is TRBJ2-7, the V gene TRBV5-6, with 8 bases lining up with TRBD2. J was trimmed by 2 bases and V by 3 bases; bases with no gene match: 7. Germline loops: CDR1 SGHDT, CDR2 YYEEEE. The CDR3 runs to 15 residues. CDR3 protein: CASSSLVAGPYEQYF. In DNA, the CDR3 is TGTGCCAGCAGCTCCCTGGTAGCGGGACCCTACGAGCAGTACTTC. The full variable domain, its missing parts supplied by reference TRBV5-6 and TRBJ2-7, is DAGVTQSPTHLIKTRGQQVTLRCSPKSGHDTVSWYQQALGQGPQFIFQYYEEEERQRGNFPDRFSGHQFPNYSSELNVNALLLGDSALYLCASSSLVAGPYEQYFGPGTRLTVT.

The rearrangement links TRBV14 to TRBJ1-2; no reliable D call. V was trimmed by 0 bases and J by 2 bases, leaving 7 bases between them. This CDR3 is built from 14 residues. Germline values: CDR1 SGHDN, CDR2 FVKESK. CDR3 region: CASSQEGANYGYTF. The CDR3 DNA reads TGTGCCAGCAGCCAAGAGGGAGCCAACTATGGCTACACCTTC. The variable domain in full, completed from reference TRBV14 and TRBJ1-2, reads EAGVTQFPSHSVIEKGQTVTLRCDPISGHDNLYWYRRVMGKEIKFLLHFVKESKQDESGMPNNRFLAERTGGTYSTLKVQPAELEDSGVYFCASSQEGANYGYTFGSGTRLTVV.

Points on this clone: Other DNA sequences in this sample translate to the same CDR3. The rearrangement joins TRBV28 to TRBJ2-2; no reliable D call. This CDR3 spans 13 amino acids. Trimming shortened V by 6 bases and J by 0 bases, and 5 bases separated the two germline ends. The V gene's germline CDR1 is MDHEN and CDR2 SYDVKM. The CDR3 coding sequence is TGTGCCAGCAGCCCCCCGAACACCGGGGAGCTGTTTTTT. It yields the protein CASSPPNTGELFF.

This chain joins TRBV18 and TRBJ1-1; D unresolved. The CDR3 contains 12 residues. CDR1 KGHSH and CDR2 LQKENI come from the germline V gene. Deletions cut 3 bases from V and 6 bases from J, with 8 bases between. As DNA, the CDR3 is TGTGCCAGCTCACCCGGTGACCCTGAAGCTTTCTTT. Its translation is CASSPGDPEAFF.